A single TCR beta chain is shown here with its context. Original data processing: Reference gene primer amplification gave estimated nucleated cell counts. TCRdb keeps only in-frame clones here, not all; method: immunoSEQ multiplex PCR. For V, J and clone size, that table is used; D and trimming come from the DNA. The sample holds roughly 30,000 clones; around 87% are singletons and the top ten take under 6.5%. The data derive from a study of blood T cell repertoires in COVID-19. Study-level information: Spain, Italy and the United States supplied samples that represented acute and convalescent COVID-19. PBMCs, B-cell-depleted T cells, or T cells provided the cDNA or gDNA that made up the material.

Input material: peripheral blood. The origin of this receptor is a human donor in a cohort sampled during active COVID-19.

In DNA, the CDR3 is TGTGCCAGCAGTCCCAGGAGGCAGACCTACGAGCAGTACTTC. Amino acids: CASSPRRQTYEQYF. This chain joins TRBV27 and TRBJ2-7; the D gene is possibly TRBD2 (5 bases). Germline lookup yields CDR1 MNHEY and CDR2 SMNVEV (reference sequence). This CDR3 contains 14 residues. The germline V and J ends were trimmed by 5 bases and 2 bases, with 13 bases remaining between them.